Listed below are T cell receptor beta chains from one sample, sequenced in a study of cytomegalovirus exposure and HLA in healthy donors. The table came from immunoSEQ multiplex PCR; TCRdb's copy has only in-frame clones and leaves some out. The profile covers about 130,000 clones, with around 82% appearing a single time and under 2% taken by the ten largest. The sample comprised PBMCs. All receptors derive from a boy aged 5-17 years in good health and CMV-seronegative. Each CDR3 is given with its conserved first and last residue. The order of the fields is V gene, J gene, CDR3 protein.

v_call: TRBV4-1
j_call: TRBJ1-2
cdr3_aa: CASSQDWRGRGYGYTF

v_call: TRBV6-5
j_call: TRBJ1-5
cdr3_aa: CASRQVQPQHF

v_call: TRBV28
j_call: TRBJ2-7
cdr3_aa: CASSLHRTGMAYEQYF

v_call: TRBV27
j_call: TRBJ2-5
cdr3_aa: CASSLSGLVRETQYF

v_call: TRBV11-1
j_call: TRBJ2-5
cdr3_aa: CASSLNSQETQYF

v_call: TRBV10-3
j_call: TRBJ2-1
cdr3_aa: CAIRPDRGNANEQFF

v_call: TRBV6-5
j_call: TRBJ2-5
cdr3_aa: CASGTLTTQYF

v_call: TRBV27
j_call: TRBJ2-3
cdr3_aa: CASKVGGTDTQYF

v_call: TRBV11-2
j_call: TRBJ2-7
cdr3_aa: CASRNIAGAYEQYF

v_call: TRBV27
j_call: TRBJ2-1
cdr3_aa: CASSIEAQRELGEQFF

v_call: TRBV7-2
j_call: TRBJ1-1
cdr3_aa: CASSLGLTGVATEAFF

v_call: TRBV7-9
j_call: TRBJ1-1
cdr3_aa: CASSYMNTEAFF

v_call: TRBV6-6
j_call: TRBJ2-4
cdr3_aa: CASRRLAGTKNIQYF

v_call: TRBV5-1
j_call: TRBJ1-3
cdr3_aa: CASSLEGGVSGNTIYF

v_call: TRBV7-9
j_call: TRBJ2-3
cdr3_aa: CASSLRLAGGTSTDTQYF

v_call: TRBV9
j_call: TRBJ2-7
cdr3_aa: CASSPSQRESAEQYF

v_call: TRBV5-1
j_call: TRBJ2-7
cdr3_aa: CASSPLTAPTYEQYF

v_call: TRBV2
j_call: TRBJ2-7
cdr3_aa: CASSDRNRSSYEQYF

v_call: TRBV6-1
j_call: TRBJ2-7
cdr3_aa: CATRTGLHEQYF

v_call: TRBV2
j_call: TRBJ2-7
cdr3_aa: CASSIGPGQGTYEQYF

v_call: TRBV6-1
j_call: TRBJ1-1
cdr3_aa: CASKVSWQGATEAFF

v_call: TRBV27
j_call: TRBJ1-5
cdr3_aa: CASSWTGDQPQHF